The clone carrying this TCR beta chain was picked up a small number of times. For TCR, cDNA came from 5'RACE template switching, which added a universal primer site and UMIs. TCRdb re-analysed the 5' RACE reads in MiXCR, keeping a single row per CDR3 protein. The sample consists of 55,000 or so distinct CDR3 sequences, 6.5% to 8% of them appearing once. The source of the sample is a study of T cells after yellow fever vaccination. CDR1 is SGHNT, CDR2 YYREEE, per germline (reference sequence). V gave up 5 bases and J gave up 3 bases, with 14 bases separating them. The CDR3 sequence is 14 residues long. Regarding the study as a whole: A weaker secondary response peaked on day 5, the primary on day 15. A limited proportion of clonotypes was detected within both the CD4 and CD8 compartments. Once the booster was given, most primary-vaccination clones reappeared, at about 97% for CD4 and over 85% for CD8.

Sample: CD8+ T cells not binding an NS4B(214-222) dextramer, sorted from PBMCs, taken about 41 days after the first yellow fever vaccination. This TCR derives from a man younger than 30 who received the YFV17D yellow fever vaccine. The rearrangement links TRBV5-4 to TRBJ1-1; a possible D gene is TRBD1 (5 bases). The CDR3, as DNA: TGTGCCAGCAGGAGGGGCCCTGTGGACACTGAAGCTTTCTTT. This sequence encodes CASRRGPVDTEAFF.